Below are 9 T cell receptor beta chains sequenced from a single sample in a study of blood T cell repertoires in COVID-19. Clones were sequenced by immunoSEQ multiplex PCR, and TCRdb holds only the in-frame ones, with some missing. Among roughly 220,000 clones listed, 70% to 90% were seen once. The specimen was PBMCs or T cells enriched from blood (not recorded which). Receptors were obtained from a woman between 45 and 60 years old with acute COVID-19.

A single count supports this clone. The CDR3 spells CASRSTGDRAGDTQYF. CDR3 bases: TGCGCCAGCAGGAGCACCGGGGACAGGGCAGGGGATACGCAGTATTTT. The chain has TRBV5-1 and TRBJ2-3; TRBD1 agrees at 9 bases. Losses at the gene ends were 5 bases for V and 6 bases for J; bases not matched to a gene: 13. Germline lookup yields CDR1 SGHRS and CDR2 YFSETQ. The CDR3 contains 16 residues.

This chain links TRBV19 with TRBJ2-3, with TRBD2 matching over 9 bases. Unmatched junction bases numbered 13, after V lost 4 bases and J lost 5 bases. This CDR3 spans 17 amino acids. Germline V gene data show CDR1 as LNHDA and CDR2 as SQIVND (reference sequence). CDR3 DNA sequence: TGTGCCAGTAGTAGTATTCGGGCGGGAGGGCCCGGAGATACGCAGTATTTT. Translated: CASSSIRAGGPGDTQYF.

The chain couples TRBV28 to TRBJ2-7, with 10 bases that match TRBD2. Germline V gives CDR1 MDHEN, CDR2 SYDVKM. V lost 6 bases, J lost 4 bases, and 9 bases stayed unmatched. CDR3 length: 15 residues. CDR3 loop: CASRTSGISSYEQYF. CDR3 nucleotide sequence: TGTGCCAGCAGAACTAGCGGGATATCATCGTACGAGCAGTACTTC. The full variable domain, with the rest looked up from reference TRBV28 and TRBJ2-7, is DVKVTQSSRYLVKRTGEKVFLECVQDMDHENMFWYRQDPGLGLRLIYFSYDVKMKEKGDIPEGYSVSREKKERFSLILESASTNQTSMYLCASRTSGISSYEQYFGPGTRLTVT.

V usage is TRBV5-8 and J usage is TRBJ1-3; 7 positions match TRBD1. CDR1 is SGHTS, CDR2 YDEGEE, per germline. This CDR3 comprises 14 residues. Losses at the gene ends were 2 bases for V and 2 bases for J; bases not matched to a gene: 1. In DNA form, the CDR3 reads TGTGCCAGCAGCTTCAGGGGGGCTGGAAACACCATATATTTT. This codes for CASSFRGAGNTIYF.

This clone was seen only once. V usage is TRBV7-9 and J usage is TRBJ1-1; no clear D gene. The CDR3 is made up of 14 amino acids. V gave up 5 bases and J gave up 1 base, with 11 bases separating them. The V gene's germline CDR1 is SEHNR and CDR2 FQNEAQ (reference sequence). DNA for the CDR3: TGTGCCAGCAGCCCCGACGGGTGGAACACTGAAGCTTTCTTT. This codes for CASSPDGWNTEAFF. Combining the CDR3 with reference TRBV7-9 and TRBJ1-1 gives the whole variable domain DTGVSQNPRHKITKRGQNVTFRCDPISEHNRLYWYRQTLGQGPEFLTYFQNEAQLEKSRLLSDRFSAERPKGSFSTLEIQRTEQGDSAMYLCASSPDGWNTEAFFGQGTRLTVV.

This sequence joins TRBV7-2 and TRBJ2-7; D unresolved. Germline V gene sequence: CDR1 SGHTA, CDR2 FQGNSA. CDR3 size: 12 residues. The V end was cut by 5 bases, the J end by 8 bases, with 13 bases between. Written as DNA, the CDR3 is TGTGCCAGCAGCCCTGGAGCGAGCCAGCAGTACTTC. Its translation is CASSPGASQQYF.

This clone occurred once. The chain is built from TRBV18 and TRBJ1-5, with D unresolved. Germline CDR1 is KGHSH and CDR2 is LQKENI. Trimming took 3 bases from V and 1 from J, leaving 10 bases between them. The CDR3 covers 15 residues. The CDR3 loop reads CASSPSTNSNQPQHF. DNA for the CDR3: TGTGCCAGCTCACCCTCGACAAACAGCAATCAGCCCCAGCATTTT.

This chain uses TRBV2 with TRBJ1-5; 7 positions agree with TRBD1. The CDR3 extends over 15 amino acids. V trimming: 6 bases; J trimming: 1 base; junction bases outside the gene matches: 6. Germline CDR1 SNHLY, CDR2 FYNNEI. The chain's CDR3 is CASRPGTVSNQPQHF. The DNA for the CDR3 is TGTGCCAGCAGGCCCGGGACAGTAAGCAATCAGCCCCAGCATTTT.

This rearrangement joins TRBV28 to TRBJ2-5, with TRBD2 identical over 11 bases. V gave up 6 bases and J gave up 9 bases; unmatched junction bases: 9. The CDR3 is 14 amino acids. Germline V gives CDR1 MDHEN, CDR2 SYDVKM. The CDR3 spells CASSLTSGRRSQYF. Here the CDR3 DNA reads TGTGCCAGCAGCCTAACTAGCGGGAGAAGGTCCCAGTACTTC.